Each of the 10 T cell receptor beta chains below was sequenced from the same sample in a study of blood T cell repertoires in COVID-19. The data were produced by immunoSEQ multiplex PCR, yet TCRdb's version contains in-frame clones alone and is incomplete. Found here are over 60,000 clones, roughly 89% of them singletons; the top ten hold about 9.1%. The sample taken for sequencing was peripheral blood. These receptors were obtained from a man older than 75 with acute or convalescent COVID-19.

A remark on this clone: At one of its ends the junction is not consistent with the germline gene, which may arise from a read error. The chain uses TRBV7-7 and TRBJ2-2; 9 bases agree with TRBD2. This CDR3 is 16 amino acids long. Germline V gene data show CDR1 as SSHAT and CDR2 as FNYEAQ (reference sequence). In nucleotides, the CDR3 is TGTGCTAGCAGCTTAGCGGCGGGGGGGCCTACCGGGGAGCTGTTTTTT. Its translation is CASSLAAGGPTGELFF.

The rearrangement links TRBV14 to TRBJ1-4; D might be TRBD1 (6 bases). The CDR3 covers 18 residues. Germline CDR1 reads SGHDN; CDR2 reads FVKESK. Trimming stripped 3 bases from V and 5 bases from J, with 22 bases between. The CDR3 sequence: CASSQDPQWVGGNEKLFF. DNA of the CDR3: TGTGCCAGCAGCCAGGACCCCCAGTGGGTAGGGGGAAATGAAAAACTGTTTTTT. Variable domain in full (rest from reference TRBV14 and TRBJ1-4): EAGVTQFPSHSVIEKGQTVTLRCDPISGHDNLYWYRRVMGKEIKFLLHFVKESKQDESGMPNNRFLAERTGGTYSTLKVQPAELEDSGVYFCASSQDPQWVGGNEKLFFGSGTQLSVL.

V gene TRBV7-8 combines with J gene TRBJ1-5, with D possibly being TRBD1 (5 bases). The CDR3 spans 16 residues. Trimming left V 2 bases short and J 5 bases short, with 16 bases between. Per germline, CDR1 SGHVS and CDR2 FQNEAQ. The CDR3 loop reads CASSLNRQPLDQPQHF. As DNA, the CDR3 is TGTGCCAGCAGCTTAAATAGACAGCCATTAGATCAGCCCCAGCATTTT.

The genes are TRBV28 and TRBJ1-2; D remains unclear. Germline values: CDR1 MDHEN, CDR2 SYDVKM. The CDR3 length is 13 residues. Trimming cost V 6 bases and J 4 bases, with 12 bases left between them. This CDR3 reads CASRYGQPYGYTF. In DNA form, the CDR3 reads TGTGCCAGCAGATATGGGCAGCCCTATGGCTACACCTTC.

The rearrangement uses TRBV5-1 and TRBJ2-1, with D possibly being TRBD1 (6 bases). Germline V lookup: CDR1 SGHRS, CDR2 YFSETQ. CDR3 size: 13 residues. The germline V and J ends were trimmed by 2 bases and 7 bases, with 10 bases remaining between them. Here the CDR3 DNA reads TGCGCCAGCAGCTTCACTACAGGGAATGAGCAGTTCTTC. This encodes CASSFTTGNEQFF. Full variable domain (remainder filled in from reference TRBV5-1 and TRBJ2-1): KAGVTQTPRYLIKTRGQQVTLSCSPISGHRSVSWYQQTPGQGLQFLFEYFSETQRNKGNFPGRFSGRQFSNSRSEMNVSTLELGDSALYLCASSFTTGNEQFFGPGTRLTVL.

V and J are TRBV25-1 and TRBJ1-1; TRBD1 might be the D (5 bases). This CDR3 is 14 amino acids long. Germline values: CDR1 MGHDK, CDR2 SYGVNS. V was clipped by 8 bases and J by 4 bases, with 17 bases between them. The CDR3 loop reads CASRNQGIGTEAFF. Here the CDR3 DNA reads TGTGCCAGCCGTAATCAGGGAATTGGCACTGAAGCTTTCTTT.

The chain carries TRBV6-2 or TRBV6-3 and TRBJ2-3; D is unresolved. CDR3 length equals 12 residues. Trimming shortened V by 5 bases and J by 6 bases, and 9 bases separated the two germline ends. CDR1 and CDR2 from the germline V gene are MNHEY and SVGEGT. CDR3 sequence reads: CASSPLGDTQYF. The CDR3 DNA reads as TGTGCCAGCAGTCCGCTCGGGGATACGCAGTATTTT.

The DNA for the CDR3 is TGCGCCAGCAGCTTGGACAATTCCTACGAGCAGTACTTC. Its translation: CASSLDNSYEQYF. V is TRBV5-1 and J is TRBJ2-7; no firm D call. The CDR3 sequence is 13 residues long. Germline lookup yields CDR1 SGHRS and CDR2 YFSETQ. Trimming stripped 0 bases from V and 1 base from J, with 5 bases between.

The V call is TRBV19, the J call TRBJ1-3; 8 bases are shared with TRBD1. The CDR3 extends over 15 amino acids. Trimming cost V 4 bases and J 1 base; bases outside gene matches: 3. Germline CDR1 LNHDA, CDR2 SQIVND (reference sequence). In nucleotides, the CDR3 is TGTGCCAGTAGTAACGACAGGGGATCTGGAAACACCATATATTTT. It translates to CASSNDRGSGNTIYF.

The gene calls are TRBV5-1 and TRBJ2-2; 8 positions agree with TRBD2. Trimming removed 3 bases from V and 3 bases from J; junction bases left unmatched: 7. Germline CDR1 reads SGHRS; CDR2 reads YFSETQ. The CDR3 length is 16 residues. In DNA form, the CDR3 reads TGCGCCAGCAGCTACGGCGGGGGGCCGGACACCGGGGAGCTGTTTTTT. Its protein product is CASSYGGGPDTGELFF.